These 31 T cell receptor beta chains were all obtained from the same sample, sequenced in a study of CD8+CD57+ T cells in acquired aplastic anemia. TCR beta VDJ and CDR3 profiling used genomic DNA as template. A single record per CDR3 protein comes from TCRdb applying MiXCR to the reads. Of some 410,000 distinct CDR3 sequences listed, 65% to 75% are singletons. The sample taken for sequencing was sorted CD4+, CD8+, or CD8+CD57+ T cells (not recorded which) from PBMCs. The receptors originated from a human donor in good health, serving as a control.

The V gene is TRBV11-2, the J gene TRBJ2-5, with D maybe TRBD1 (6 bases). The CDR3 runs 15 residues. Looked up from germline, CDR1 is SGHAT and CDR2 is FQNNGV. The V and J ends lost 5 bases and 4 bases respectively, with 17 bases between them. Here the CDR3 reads CASSPSLQGRETQYF. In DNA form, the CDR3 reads TGTGCCAGCAGCCCGAGTCTACAGGGTCGAGAGACCCAGTACTTC.

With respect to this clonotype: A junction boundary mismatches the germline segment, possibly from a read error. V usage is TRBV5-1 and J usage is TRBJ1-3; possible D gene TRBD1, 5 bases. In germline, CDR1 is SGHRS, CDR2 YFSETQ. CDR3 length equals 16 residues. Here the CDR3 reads CATSDGDTGAGNTIYF. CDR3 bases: TGTGCCACTTCTGATGGGGATACGGGGGCTGGAAACACCATATATTTT.

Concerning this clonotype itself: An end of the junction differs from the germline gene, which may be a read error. This CDR3 reads CASTFSPHDAITGGHSPLHF. The CDR3 bases are TGCGCCAGCACCTTCTCCCCTCATGACGCTATTACAGGGGGTCATTCACCCCTCCACTTC. This chain connects TRBV13 to TRBJ1-6; the match to TRBD1 covers 8 bases. The V gene's germline CDR1 is PRHDT and CDR2 FYEKMQ (reference sequence). This CDR3 is 20 amino acids long.

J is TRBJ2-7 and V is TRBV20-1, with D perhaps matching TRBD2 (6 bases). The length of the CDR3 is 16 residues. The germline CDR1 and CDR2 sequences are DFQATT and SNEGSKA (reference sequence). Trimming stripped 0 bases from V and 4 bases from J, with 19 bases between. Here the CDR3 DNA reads TGCAGTGCTAGAGAGGGAGGTAGGACGGGCTCTTACGAGCAGTACTTC. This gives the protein CSAREGGRTGSYEQYF.

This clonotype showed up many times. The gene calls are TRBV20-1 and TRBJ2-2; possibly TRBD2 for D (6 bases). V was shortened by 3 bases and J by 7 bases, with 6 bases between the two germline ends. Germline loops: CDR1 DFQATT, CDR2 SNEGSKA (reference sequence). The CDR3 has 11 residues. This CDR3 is CSARGGGELFF. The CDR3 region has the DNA TGCAGTGCTAGGGGGGGCGGGGAGCTGTTTTTT.

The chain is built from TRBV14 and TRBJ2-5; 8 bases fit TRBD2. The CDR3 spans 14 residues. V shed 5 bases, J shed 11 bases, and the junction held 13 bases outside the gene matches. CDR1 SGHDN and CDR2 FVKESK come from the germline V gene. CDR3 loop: CASSVRTGGGTQYF. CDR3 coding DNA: TGTGCCAGCAGCGTACGCACGGGCGGGGGGACGCAGTACTTC.

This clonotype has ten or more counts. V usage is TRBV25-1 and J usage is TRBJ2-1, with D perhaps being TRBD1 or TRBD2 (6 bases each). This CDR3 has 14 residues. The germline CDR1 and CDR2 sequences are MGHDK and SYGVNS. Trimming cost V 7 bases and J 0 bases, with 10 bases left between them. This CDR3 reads CASKGGSSYNEQFF. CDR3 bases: TGTGCCAGCAAGGGGGGTAGCTCCTACAATGAGCAGTTCTTC.

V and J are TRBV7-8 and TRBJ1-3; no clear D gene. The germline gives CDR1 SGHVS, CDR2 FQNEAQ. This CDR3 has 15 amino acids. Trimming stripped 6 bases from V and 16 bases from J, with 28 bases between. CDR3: CASSPDGRYTEAFYF. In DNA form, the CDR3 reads TGTGCCAGCAGTCCGGACGGGAGGTACACTGAAGCTTTCTATTTT.

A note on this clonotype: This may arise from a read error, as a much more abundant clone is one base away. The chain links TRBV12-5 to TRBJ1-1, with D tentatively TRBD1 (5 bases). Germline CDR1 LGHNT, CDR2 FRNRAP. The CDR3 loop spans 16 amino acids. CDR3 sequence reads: CAGSYKGDVGNTEAFF. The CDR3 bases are TGTGCCGGCAGTTATAAAGGGGACGTGGGAAACACTGAAGCTTTCTTT.

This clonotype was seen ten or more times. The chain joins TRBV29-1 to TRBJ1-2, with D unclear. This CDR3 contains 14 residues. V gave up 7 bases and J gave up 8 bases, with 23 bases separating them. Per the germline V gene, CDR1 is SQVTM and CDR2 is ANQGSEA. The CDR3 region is CSASRPTQGSGYTF. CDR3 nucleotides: TGCAGCGCCAGCCGACCCACCCAAGGGAGCGGCTACACCTTC.

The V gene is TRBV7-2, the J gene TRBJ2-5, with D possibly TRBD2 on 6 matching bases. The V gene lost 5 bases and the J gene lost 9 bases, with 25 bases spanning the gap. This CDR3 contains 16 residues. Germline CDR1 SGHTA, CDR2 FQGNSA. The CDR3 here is CASSPEAGTGRESQYF. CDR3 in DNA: TGTGCCAGCAGCCCTGAGGCCGGAACGGGACGGGAGTCCCAGTACTTC.

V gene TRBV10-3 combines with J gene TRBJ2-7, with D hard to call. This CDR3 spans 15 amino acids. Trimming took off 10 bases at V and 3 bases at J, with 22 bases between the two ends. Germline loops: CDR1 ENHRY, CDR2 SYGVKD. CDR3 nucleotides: TGTGCCAGCAGCGCCAGTAATCAGGCTAACTACGAGCAGTACTTC. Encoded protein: CASSASNQANYEQYF.

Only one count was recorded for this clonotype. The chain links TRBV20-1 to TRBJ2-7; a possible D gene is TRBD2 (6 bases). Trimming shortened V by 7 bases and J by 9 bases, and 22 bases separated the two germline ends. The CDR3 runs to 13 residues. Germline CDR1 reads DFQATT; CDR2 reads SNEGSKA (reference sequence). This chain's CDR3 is CSVEASAVIGQYF. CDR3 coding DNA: TGCAGTGTTGAAGCTAGCGCTGTCATCGGGCAGTACTTC.

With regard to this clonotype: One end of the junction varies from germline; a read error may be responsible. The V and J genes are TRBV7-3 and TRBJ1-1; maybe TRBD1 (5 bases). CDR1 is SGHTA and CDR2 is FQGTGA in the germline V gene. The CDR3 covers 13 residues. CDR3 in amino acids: CTGSDRGHTEAFF. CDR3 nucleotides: TGCACCGGCAGTGACCGGGGACACACTGAAGCTTTCTTT.

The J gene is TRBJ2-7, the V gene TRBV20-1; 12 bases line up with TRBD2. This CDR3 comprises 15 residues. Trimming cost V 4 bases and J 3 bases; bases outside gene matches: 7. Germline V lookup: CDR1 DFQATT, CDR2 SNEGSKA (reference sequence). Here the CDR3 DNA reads TGCAGTGCTACGGACCGACTAGCGGGGGACTACGAGCAGTACTTC. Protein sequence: CSATDRLAGDYEQYF.

The DNA of the CDR3 is TGCAGTGCAAGCTACGGCCCTCCCTACCAGTACTTC. Its protein product is CSASYGPPYQYF. This chain connects TRBV20-1 to TRBJ2-7; D gene unclear. CDR3 length equals 12 residues. V lost 6 bases to trimming and J lost 10 bases, with 19 bases between them. Looked up from germline, CDR1 is DFQATT and CDR2 is SNEGSKA (reference sequence).

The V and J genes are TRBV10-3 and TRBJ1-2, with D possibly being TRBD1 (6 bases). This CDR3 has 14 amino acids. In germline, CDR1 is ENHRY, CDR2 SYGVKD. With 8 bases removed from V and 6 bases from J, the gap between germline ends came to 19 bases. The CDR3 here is CAILPGGRDDGYTF. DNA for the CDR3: TGTGCCATCCTCCCCGGGGGCAGGGACGATGGCTACACCTTC.

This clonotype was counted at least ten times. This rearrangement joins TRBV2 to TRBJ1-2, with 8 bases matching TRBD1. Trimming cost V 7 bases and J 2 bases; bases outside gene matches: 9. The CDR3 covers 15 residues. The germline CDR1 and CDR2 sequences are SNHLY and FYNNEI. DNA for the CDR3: TGTGCCAGCACATGGGGGGGACAGGACAACTATGGCTACACCTTC. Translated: CASTWGGQDNYGYTF.

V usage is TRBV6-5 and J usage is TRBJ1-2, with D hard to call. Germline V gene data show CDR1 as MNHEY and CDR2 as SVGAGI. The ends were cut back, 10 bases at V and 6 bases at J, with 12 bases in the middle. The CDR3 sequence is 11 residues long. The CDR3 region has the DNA TGTGCCACTTCTGAGTCCCATGGCTACACCTTC. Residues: CATSESHGYTF.

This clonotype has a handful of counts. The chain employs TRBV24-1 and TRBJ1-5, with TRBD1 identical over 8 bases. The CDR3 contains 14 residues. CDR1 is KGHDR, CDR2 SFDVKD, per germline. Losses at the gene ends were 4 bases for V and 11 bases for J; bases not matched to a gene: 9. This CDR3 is CATSEGQGTRAQHF. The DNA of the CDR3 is TGTGCCACCAGTGAAGGACAGGGAACCAGGGCCCAGCATTTT.

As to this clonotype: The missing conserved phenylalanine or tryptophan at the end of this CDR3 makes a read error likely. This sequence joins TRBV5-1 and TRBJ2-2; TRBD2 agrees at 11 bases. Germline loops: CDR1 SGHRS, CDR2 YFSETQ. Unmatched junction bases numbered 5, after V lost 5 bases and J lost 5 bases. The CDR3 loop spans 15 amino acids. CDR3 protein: CASRVAGGRTGELFV. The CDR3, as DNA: TGCGCCAGCAGAGTAGCGGGGGGGCGTACCGGGGAGCTGTTTGTT.

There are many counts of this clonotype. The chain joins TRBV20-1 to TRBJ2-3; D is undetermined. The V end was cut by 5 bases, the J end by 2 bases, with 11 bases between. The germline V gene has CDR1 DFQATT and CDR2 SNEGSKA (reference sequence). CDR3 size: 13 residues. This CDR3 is CSAPRPDTDTQYF. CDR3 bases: TGCAGTGCTCCCAGGCCCGACACAGATACGCAGTATTTT.

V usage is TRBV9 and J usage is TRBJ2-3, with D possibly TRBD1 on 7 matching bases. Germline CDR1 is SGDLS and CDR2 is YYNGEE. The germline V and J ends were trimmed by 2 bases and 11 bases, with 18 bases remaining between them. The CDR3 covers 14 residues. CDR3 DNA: TGTGCCAGCAGCGTCAGGGGGGCAGGGTATGAGCAGTATTTT. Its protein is CASSVRGAGYEQYF.

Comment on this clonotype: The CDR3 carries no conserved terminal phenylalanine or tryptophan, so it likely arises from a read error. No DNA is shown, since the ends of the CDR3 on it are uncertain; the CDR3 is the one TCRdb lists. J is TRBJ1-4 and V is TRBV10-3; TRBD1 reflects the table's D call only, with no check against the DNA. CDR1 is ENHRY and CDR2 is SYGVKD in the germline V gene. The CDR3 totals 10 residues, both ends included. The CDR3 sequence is CAISEPDRNY.

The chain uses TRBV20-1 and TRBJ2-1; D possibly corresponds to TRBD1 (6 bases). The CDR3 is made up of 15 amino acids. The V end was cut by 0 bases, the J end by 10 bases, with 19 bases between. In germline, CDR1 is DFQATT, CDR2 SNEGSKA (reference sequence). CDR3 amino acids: CSARDLLQGPYEQFF. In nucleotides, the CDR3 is TGCAGTGCTAGAGATTTGCTGCAGGGGCCCTACGAGCAGTTCTTC.

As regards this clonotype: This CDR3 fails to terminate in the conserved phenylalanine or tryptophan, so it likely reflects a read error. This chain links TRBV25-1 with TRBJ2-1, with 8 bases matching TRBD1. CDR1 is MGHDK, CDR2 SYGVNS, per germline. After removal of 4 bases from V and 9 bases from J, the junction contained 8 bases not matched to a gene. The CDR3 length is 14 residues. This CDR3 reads CASSADRGAGEQFL. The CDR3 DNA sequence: TGTGCCAGCAGTGCCGACAGGGGAGCGGGTGAGCAGTTCCTC.

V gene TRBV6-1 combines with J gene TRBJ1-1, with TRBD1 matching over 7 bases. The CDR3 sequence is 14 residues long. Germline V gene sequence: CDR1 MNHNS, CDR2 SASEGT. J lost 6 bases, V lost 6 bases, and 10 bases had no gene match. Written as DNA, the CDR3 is TGTGCCAGCAGCGCGGGGAGGGGGCGGCCTGAAGCTTTCTTT. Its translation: CASSAGRGRPEAFF.

The CDR3 bases are TGTGCCAGCACTATACTAGCGGGTCCCACTGAAGCTTTCTTT. Amino acid sequence: CASTILAGPTEAFF. The chain links TRBV7-9 to TRBJ1-1; D ambiguous. The ends were cut back, 7 bases at V and 4 bases at J, with 16 bases in the middle. The CDR3 is made up of 14 amino acids. Germline CDR1 is SEHNR and CDR2 is FQNEAQ (reference sequence).

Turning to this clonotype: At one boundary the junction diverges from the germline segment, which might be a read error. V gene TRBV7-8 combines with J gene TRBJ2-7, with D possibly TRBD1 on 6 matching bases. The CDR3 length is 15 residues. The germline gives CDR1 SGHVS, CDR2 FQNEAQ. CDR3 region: CASGLVQGPSYEQYF. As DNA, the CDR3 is TGTGCCAGCGGCTTAGTACAGGGACCTTCCTACGAGCAGTACTTC.

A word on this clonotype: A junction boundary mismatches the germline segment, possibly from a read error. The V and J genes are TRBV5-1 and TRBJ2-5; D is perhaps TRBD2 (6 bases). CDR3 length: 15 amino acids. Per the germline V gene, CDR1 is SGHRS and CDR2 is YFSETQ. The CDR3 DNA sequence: TGTGCCAGCAGCTCCCGGGCGGGGACCAAAGAGACCCAGTACTTC. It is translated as CASSSRAGTKETQYF.

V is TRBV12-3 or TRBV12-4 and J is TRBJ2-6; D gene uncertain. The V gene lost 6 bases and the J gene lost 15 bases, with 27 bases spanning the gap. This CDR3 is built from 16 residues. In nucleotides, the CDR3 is TGTGCCAGCAGCTTACAACATATATCCTACGAGCAGTACCTGACTTTC. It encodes CASSLQHISYEQYLTF.